This T cell receptor (beta chain) derives from a study of T-cell reconstitution after alpha-beta-depleted transplantation in children. As it was prepared, the TCRbeta library received unique molecular identifiers. MiXCR, applied by TCRdb to the PCR reads, yields one record per CDR3 protein. The sample contains about 58,000 distinct CDR3 sequences, roughly 46% of which appear only once. The sample here was PBMCs, mostly from graft donor cells, taken 360 days after TCRalphabeta/CD19-depleted stem cell transplant. The TCR sequence derives from a male patient younger than 18 who had a stem cell transplant for acute lymphoblastic leukemia, so the T cells may come from the graft donor.

CDR3 region: CASIGSNTGELFF. CDR3 in DNA: TGTGCCAGCATAGGCTCGAACACCGGGGAGCTGTTTTTT. This chain links TRBV28 with TRBJ2-2; no clear D gene. Germline lookup yields CDR1 MDHEN and CDR2 SYDVKM. The CDR3 consists of 13 residues. V was pared by 7 bases and J by 0 bases, with 6 bases between.